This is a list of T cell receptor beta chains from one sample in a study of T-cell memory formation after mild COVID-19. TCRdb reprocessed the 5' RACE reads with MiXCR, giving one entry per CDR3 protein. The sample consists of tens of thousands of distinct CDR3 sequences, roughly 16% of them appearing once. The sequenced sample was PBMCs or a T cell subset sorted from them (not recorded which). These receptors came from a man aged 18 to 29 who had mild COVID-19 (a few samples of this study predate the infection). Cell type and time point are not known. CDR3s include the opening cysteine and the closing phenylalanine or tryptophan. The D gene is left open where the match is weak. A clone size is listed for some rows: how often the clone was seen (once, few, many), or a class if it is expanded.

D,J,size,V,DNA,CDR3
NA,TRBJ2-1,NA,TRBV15,TGTGCCACCACCCCGGGACCCAGCTCCTACAATGAGCAGTTCTTC,CATTPGPSSYNEQFF
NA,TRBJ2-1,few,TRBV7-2,TGTGCCAGCAGCCCACTAGACTTCAATGAGCAGTTCTTC,CASSPLDFNEQFF
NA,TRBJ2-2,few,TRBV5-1,TGCGCCAGCAGCTTGGGAGCGAACACCGGGGAGCTGTTTTTT,CASSLGANTGELFF
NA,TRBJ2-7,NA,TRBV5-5,TGTGCCAGCAGCATACACGGTAACTCGGCGGCGGTCTCCTACGAGCAGTACTTC,CASSIHGNSAAVSYEQYF
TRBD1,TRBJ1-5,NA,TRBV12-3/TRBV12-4,TGTGCCAGCAGCTCAGGGACAGGGTTTAAGGCCCCAAGTCAGCCCCAGCATTTT,CASSSGTGFKAPSQPQHF
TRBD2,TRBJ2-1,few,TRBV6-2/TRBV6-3,TGTGCCAGCAGTTACCAGAGCGGGGGGGCCGACCTCAATGAGCAGTTCTTC,CASSYQSGGADLNEQFF
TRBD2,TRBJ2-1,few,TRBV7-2,TGTGCCAGCAGCCCCGGACTAGCGGGGAACCCTTACAATGAGCAGTTCTTC,CASSPGLAGNPYNEQFF
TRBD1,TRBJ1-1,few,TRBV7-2,TGTGCCAGCAGCTGGACAGGGACGGAAGCTTTCTTT,CASSWTGTEAFF
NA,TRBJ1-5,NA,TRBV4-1,TGCGCCAGCAGCCAAGAGCGGGGGCAGGGGAATCAGCCCCAGCATTTT,CASSQERGQGNQPQHF
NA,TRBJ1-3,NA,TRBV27,TGTGCCAGCAGTTTAGGAGGGGTATCCGGAAACACCATATATTTT,CASSLGGVSGNTIYF
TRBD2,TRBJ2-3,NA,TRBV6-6,TGTGCCAGCAGTTACTCAGCCAGCGCGGGAGGAGATACGCAGTATTTT,CASSYSASAGGDTQYF
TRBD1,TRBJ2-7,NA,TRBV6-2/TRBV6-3,TGTGCCAGCAGTTCGATCCGGGACAGGGCCTACGAGCAGTACTTC,CASSSIRDRAYEQYF
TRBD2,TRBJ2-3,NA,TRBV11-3,TGTGCCAGCAGCTCTCGGACTAGCGGAGTAACAGATACGCAGTATTTT,CASSSRTSGVTDTQYF
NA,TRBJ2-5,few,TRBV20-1,TGCAGTGCTAGTTACAGCCAAGAGACCCAGTACTTC,CSASYSQETQYF
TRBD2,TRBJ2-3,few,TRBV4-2,TGTGCCAGCAGCCACGACTTAGCGGGGTCGGTAGATACGCAGTATTTT,CASSHDLAGSVDTQYF
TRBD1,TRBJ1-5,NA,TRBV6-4,TGTGCCAGCAGTGAGCCAGGGGGCGCAGGTCAGCCCCAGCATTTT,CASSEPGGAGQPQHF
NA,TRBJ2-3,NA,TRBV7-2,TGTGCCAGCAGCTTAAGGGTCGGACTATACACAGATACGCAGTATTTT,CASSLRVGLYTDTQYF
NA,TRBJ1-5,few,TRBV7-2,TGTGCCAGCAGCATATTTGATAGCAATCAGCCCCAGCATTTT,CASSIFDSNQPQHF
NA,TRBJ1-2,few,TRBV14,TGTGCCAGCAGCTCGGGGGGAAACTATGGCTACACCTTC,CASSSGGNYGYTF